One TCR beta chain is described in this entry. The V gene end was trimmed by 1 base and the J gene end by 6 bases; junction bases not matched to a gene: 22. The germline gives CDR1 SGHRS, CDR2 YFSETQ. This CDR3 region has 20 residues. Only in-frame clones appear in the TCRdb table, and some are missing; sequencing was by immunoSEQ multiplex PCR. The table lists 150,000 to 200,000 clones, approximately 96% of them singletons. These data originate in a study of control samples from healthy donors and cancer patients. V gene TRBV5-1 combines with J gene TRBJ1-2, with 9 bases fitting TRBD1. The specimen was blood. The source of this sequence is a woman aged 35 to 49 in good health. In DNA form, the CDR3 reads TGCGCCAGCAGCTTGCGCGGATCCCGGGACAGGGTCCAAGGCTCGGATGGCTACACCTTC. Residues: CASSLRGSRDRVQGSDGYTF.